The TCR beta chain under discussion was sequenced for a study of cytomegalovirus exposure and HLA in healthy donors (dated by TCRdb to the late 2010s). About the investigation overall: An earlier analysis of some 600 of the donors reported around 280 Gb of sequence data and some 110 million unique TCR beta sequences obtained from 180 million or so T cells. Besides the first cohort of some 670 subjects, a separate validation cohort made up of over 95 different subjects was used. HLA typing included class I and class II loci at four-digit resolution. Of the 300 to 500 genotyped donors, less than 90% were placed in the genetic ancestry cluster associated with self-reported Caucasian donors. An earlier analysis of roughly 580 of the donors used high-throughput TCR beta sequencing to judge whether each TCR beta V gene segment behaved as functional or pseudogenic. The number of typed donors differed by locus: about 620-640 for A, B, C, DRB1 and DQB1; about 520 for DQA1; about 600 for DPA1; and approximately 450 for DPB1. All discovery cohort repertoires had been generated on a single sequencing platform. In a later genetic analysis, genome-wide SNP genotypes for about 65% of the roughly 700 donors were used, and that subset was treated as a discovery cohort. On average, over 200,000 unique TCR beta nucleotide sequences were sequenced per donor among about 400 genotyped donors of the cohort, with about 17% of those sequences being non-productive. In the later analysis, no new phenotypic data were used to find candidate immune exposures; instead, reliance was placed on TCR beta sequences and their occurrence across donors. To study patterns of TCR occurrence, a later analysis re-analyzed previously published TCR beta repertoires from 500 to 850 donors and added high-resolution HLA genotyping. About five DR-DQ haplotypes were treated as single units for association and clustering because of strong linkage in the cohort. The study aimed to test whether signatures of past pathogen exposure could be identified by cataloging public T cell receptors. An early release that covered approximately 600 HLA-typed donors contained around 330 gigabases of sequencing data and tens of millions of unique TCR sequences. High-throughput TCR immunosequencing, statistical association of individual TCRs with disease status, and machine learning were combined to predict cytomegalovirus infection status. The T cell repertoires of 700 or so subjects were profiled by immunosequencing and related to cytomegalovirus serostatus. Donor age, sex, ethnicity and CMV serostatus were collected together with the repertoire data.

In total, 500 to 700 healthy bone marrow donors made up the cohort. At the time of sampling, every cohort member was nominally healthy, though immune exposures that went unrecorded were likely present. The donor was CMV seropositive and belonged to the group of 250 to 350 seropositive cohort members. Every donor gave a peripheral blood sample, and the peripheral blood mononuclear cells from that sample were used for TCR beta sequencing. Genomic DNA was extracted from the blood cell samples with the Qiagen DNeasy Blood Extraction Kit. As concerns this clone: What antigen it recognizes has not been identified. No base qualities exist here, and no much larger clone lies one base off it.

General findings and caveats noted by the study authors: HLA typing was unavailable for some donors at each locus, so association tests used only the typed subset. The study gave a list of about 170 TCR beta chains associated with cytomegalovirus. The classifier was reported to diagnose cytomegalovirus status with high specificity and sensitivity in both the original and validation cohorts. Some 16 rarely observed V segments, including chromosome 9 orphons, were excluded from the earlier analysis of a few hundred of the donors because counts were too low. In a later genetic analysis, a missense DCLRE1C variant was associated with V-gene and J-gene trimming of TCR beta chains, and the association was replicated in an independent cohort. The only immune exposure information available for the cohort was CMV serostatus. The authors suggested that the approach could potentially be generalized to other disease states and immunological phenotypes. A later analysis found that TCR association rates varied across HLA loci, with DRB1 alleles showing the most associated TCRs and HLA-C alleles the fewest. According to a later genetic analysis, donors in an Asian-associated ancestry cluster had fewer N-insertions in productive TCRs than the approximately 710-donor mean. In a later analysis, several top co-occurrence clusters were reported to appear linked to parvovirus B19, influenza, CMV and Epstein-Barr virus. In an earlier analysis of around 500 of the donors, most TCR beta V segments appeared in productive rearrangements about 87% or about 30% of the time, broadly matching IMGT annotations. Only TCR beta chains were sequenced in this cohort, and the absence of alpha or paired-chain data limited detectable features. In a later analysis, HLA-associated TCR beta chains were found to be more clonally expanded and to have lower generation probabilities than equally common non-associated chains. In vitro tests confirmed that three of the cytomegalovirus-associated TCR beta chains recognize cytomegalovirus antigens. Most TCR sequences were observed very rarely across donors, whereas some public TCRs were present in many individuals. Strong co-occurrence of HLA alleles, especially DR and DQ, made assigning TCR associations to individual alleles difficult. Sequencing depth was assumed to be roughly uniform across donors in the presence/absence analyses, though that assumption may not hold. Correlated functional status among segregating V segments might be attributable to linkage disequilibrium, but an unknown experimental factor could not be ruled out. A cluster of highly shared sequence variants was judged likely to be a technical artifact of the sequencing pipeline. A further reported finding was that TCR beta sequences accurately predicted the HLA-A and HLA-B alleles for most subjects in the first cohort. Specific HLA alleles were associated with 15,000 to 20,000 TCR beta sequences at a false discovery rate of 0.05 in a later analysis. According to a later analysis, most CMV-associated TCR beta chains appeared to be HLA-restricted, and the HLA associations seemed to be driven largely by CMV exposure.

Library generation was performed with the immunoSEQ multiplex PCR assay. For the multiplex PCR, a mixture combining 60 forward primers for TCR Vbeta segments and 13 reverse primers for TCR Jbeta segments was used. Amplification of the CDR3 region of rearranged TCR beta genes was performed with a multiplex PCR assay on genomic DNA. On the Illumina HiSeq System, the amplified TCR beta libraries were sequenced as 87-base-pair reads. Processing in the source paper ran as follows. A later analysis counted around 72 million unique TCR beta chains across the approximately 700 repertoires, and around 9.9 million of these chains were shared by at least two donors. To remove PCR and sequencing errors, raw reads were error-corrected and collapsed into unique sequences using a nearest-neighbor algorithm that merged closely related sequences. To assign V, D and J gene segments, CDR3 sequences were aligned to IMGT reference sequences. For a sequence to be retained, a match of at least six nucleotides to both a V gene segment and a J gene segment was required. Rearrangements were classified as productive when the CDR3 lacked stop codons and remained in frame with V and J, and all other rearrangements were classified as non-productive. Following IMGT convention, CDR3 was defined as the stretch from the second conserved V-encoded cysteine up to the conserved J-encoded phenylalanine. The earlier analysis of about 530 of the donors excluded any sequence lacking an unambiguous match to a single V gene segment. In an earlier analysis of about 590 of the donors, a V segment was called functional when productive rearrangements were above 56.7%, and segregating when the standard deviation between donors exceeded 5%. A statistical classification framework was built for diagnosing cytomegalovirus status from the catalog of TCR beta chain sequences. In a later analysis, V and J genes were assigned by comparing TCR nucleotide sequences against IMGT/GENE-DB human TR gene sequences. In a later analysis, CDR3 sequences and most-parsimonious VDJ recombination scenarios were assigned using the TCRdist pipeline. In a later analysis, each TCR beta chain was defined by its CDR3 amino acid sequence together with its V-gene family, and reads lacking a unique V-gene family were excluded. To address suspected cross-contamination and a sequencing artifact, a later analysis removed several hundred highly shared, low-generation-probability nucleotide sequences. In a later analysis, a clonal expansion index was calculated for each public chain from normalized within-repertoire ranks of inferred template counts. Generation probabilities in a later analysis came from a VDJ recombination model fitted to out-of-frame rearrangements, and those results were checked against IGoR. In a later analysis, TCR-TCR, TCR-HLA and TCR-CMV co-occurrence was scored with hypergeometric tests, and a repertoire-size bias correction was applied to TCR pairs. False discovery rates were estimated in a later analysis by permuting HLA or CMV assignments 20 times. In a later analysis, co-occurring TCRs were grouped using DBSCAN, and TCRdist sequence similarity was added for clustering within HLA-allele-positive subsets. Repertoires with fewer than 30,000 or more than 120,000 public chains, plus five repertoires with anomalous nucleotide sharing, were excluded from co-occurrence clustering. The clones in this table, taken by TCRdb from immuneACCESS, are in-frame only. Not every clone is retained; where verified, under half of the shortfall comes from an unresolved V gene, and the cause of the rest is unknown. That table gives V, J and clone size, and the DNA gave D and trimming. The sample table contains around 200,000 clones; only one count was recorded for around 80% of them. Roughly 6% of the sample is held by the ten biggest clonotypes.

This receptor was obtained from a middle-aged man in good health and CMV-seropositive. Sequenced material: PBMCs.

The sequence in DNA is TGTGCCAGCAGCTCGGGACTGGATGCCTACGAGCAGTACTTC. This translates into CASSSGLDAYEQYF. Rearrangement joined TRBV5-6 to TRBJ2-7; a weak D assignment points to TRBD2 (6 bases agree). From the cysteine through the phenylalanine, the CDR3 covers 14 amino acids. Of all the DNA, just the CDR3 is kept, 42 bases in frame from base 1. The germline V gene provides CDR1 SGHDT and CDR2 YYEEEE. V gives up 3 bases and J gives up 2 bases, and the segment between their germline ends measures 12 bases.